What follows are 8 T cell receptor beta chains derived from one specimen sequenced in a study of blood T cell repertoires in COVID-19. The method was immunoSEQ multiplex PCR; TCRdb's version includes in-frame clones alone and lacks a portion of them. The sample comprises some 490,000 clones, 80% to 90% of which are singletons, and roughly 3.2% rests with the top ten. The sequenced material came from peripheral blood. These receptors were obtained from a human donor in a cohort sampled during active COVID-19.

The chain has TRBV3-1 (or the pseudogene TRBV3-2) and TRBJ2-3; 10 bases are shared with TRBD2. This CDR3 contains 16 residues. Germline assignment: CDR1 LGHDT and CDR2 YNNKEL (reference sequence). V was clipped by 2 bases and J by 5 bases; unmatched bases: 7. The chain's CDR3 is CASSQPGTSVIDTQYF. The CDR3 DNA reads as TGTGCCAGCAGCCAACCCGGGACTAGCGTGATAGATACGCAGTATTTT.

The CDR3 region has the DNA TGTGCCAGCAGTTACTCGTACGGGAATGGCTACACCTTC. Its protein product is CASSYSYGNGYTF. This sequence joins TRBV6-2 or TRBV6-3 and TRBJ1-2; D call uncertain. The CDR3 runs 13 residues. The germline gives CDR1 MNHEY, CDR2 SVGEGT. V lost 0 bases and J lost 6, with 8 bases in between.

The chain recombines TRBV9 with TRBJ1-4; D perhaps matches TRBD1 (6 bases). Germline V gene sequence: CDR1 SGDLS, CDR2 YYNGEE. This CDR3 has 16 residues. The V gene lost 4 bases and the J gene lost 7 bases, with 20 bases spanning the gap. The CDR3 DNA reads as TGTGCCAGCAGCCTCAACAGGGCAGGTGAAGGTGAAAAACTGTTTTTT. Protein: CASSLNRAGEGEKLFF.

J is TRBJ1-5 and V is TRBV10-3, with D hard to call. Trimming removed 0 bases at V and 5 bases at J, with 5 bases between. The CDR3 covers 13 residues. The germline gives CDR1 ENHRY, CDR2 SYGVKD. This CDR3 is CAISESRDQPQHF. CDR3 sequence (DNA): TGTGCCATCAGTGAGTCTCGAGATCAGCCCCAGCATTTT.

CDR3 amino acids: CASSQERAQGGNIAGELFF. The DNA of the CDR3 is TGTGCCAGCAGCCAAGAGAGGGCACAGGGGGGTAATATCGCCGGGGAGCTGTTTTTT. This chain joins TRBV3-1 (or the pseudogene TRBV3-2) and TRBJ2-2; 8 bases fit TRBD1. CDR1 LGHDT and CDR2 YNNKEL come from the germline V gene (reference sequence). J gave up 6 bases and V 0 bases, and 15 bases lay outside the gene matches. The CDR3 loop spans 19 amino acids.

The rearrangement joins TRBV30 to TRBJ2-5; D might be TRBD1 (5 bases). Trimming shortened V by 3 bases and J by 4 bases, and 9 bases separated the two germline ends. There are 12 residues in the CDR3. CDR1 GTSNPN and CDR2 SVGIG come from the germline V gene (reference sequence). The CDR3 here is CAWSRARETQYF. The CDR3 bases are TGTGCCTGGAGCAGGGCTCGAGAGACCCAGTACTTC. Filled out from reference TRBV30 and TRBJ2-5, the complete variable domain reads SQTIHQWPATLVQPVGSPLSLECTVEGTSNPNLYWYRQAAGRGLQLLFYSVGIGQISSEVPQNLSASRPQDRQFILSSKKLLLSDSGFYLCAWSRARETQYFGPGTRLLVL.

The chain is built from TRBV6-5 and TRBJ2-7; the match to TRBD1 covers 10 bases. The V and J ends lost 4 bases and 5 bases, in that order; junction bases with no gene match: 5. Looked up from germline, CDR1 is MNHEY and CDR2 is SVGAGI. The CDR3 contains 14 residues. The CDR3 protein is CASSSRTGGNEQYF. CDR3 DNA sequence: TGTGCCAGCAGTTCCCGGACAGGGGGAAACGAGCAGTACTTC.

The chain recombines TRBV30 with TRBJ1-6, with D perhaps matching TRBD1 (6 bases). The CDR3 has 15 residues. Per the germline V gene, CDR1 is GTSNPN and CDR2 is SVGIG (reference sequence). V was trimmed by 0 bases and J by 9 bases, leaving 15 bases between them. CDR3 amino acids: CAWSVPDRIPSPLHF. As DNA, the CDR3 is TGTGCCTGGAGTGTACCCGACAGGATTCCTTCACCCCTCCACTTT.